Detailed here is one T cell receptor beta chain. Its antigen is currently unknown. The sample belongs to a study of CD8 T cells in ankylosing spondylitis. Trimming removed 0 bases from V and 5 bases from J, with 17 bases in between. Germline CDR1 is SGHDT and CDR2 is YYEEEE. The CDR3 is 16 amino acids. Regarding the study as a whole: One TCR beta motif, made up of eight or nine highly homologous variants, appeared characteristic of ankylosing spondylitis blood. Previous work reported some of these motif variants in the synovial fluid and blood of reactive arthritis.

MiXCR was run by TCRdb on the 5' RACE reads, yielding one entry per CDR3 protein. The sample records a few hundred thousand distinct CDR3 sequences, 6.5% to 10% being singletons. This receptor was identified in a male donor with ankylosing spondylitis. Sequencing was done on a sample of blood, either unsorted or a sorted T cell fraction (not recorded which). The chain links TRBV5-6 to TRBJ2-5; D might be TRBD1 (6 bases). The CDR3 loop is CASSLAGTPYSETQYF. DNA of the CDR3: TGTGCCAGCAGCTTGGCCGGGACACCCTATTCGGAGACCCAGTACTTC.